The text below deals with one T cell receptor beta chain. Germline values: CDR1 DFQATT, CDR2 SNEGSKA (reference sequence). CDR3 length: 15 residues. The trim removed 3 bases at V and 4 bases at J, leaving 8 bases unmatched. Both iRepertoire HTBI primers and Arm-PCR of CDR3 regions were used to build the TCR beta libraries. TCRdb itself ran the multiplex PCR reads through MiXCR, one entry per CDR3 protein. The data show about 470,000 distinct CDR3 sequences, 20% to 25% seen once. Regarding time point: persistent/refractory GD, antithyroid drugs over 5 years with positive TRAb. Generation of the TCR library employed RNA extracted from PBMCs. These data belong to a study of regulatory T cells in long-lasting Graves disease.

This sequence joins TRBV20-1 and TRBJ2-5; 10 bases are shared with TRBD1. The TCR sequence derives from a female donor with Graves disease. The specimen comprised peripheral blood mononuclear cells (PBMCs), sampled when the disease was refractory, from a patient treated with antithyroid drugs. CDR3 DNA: TGCAGTGCTAGGCGACAGGGGGCGCTTGGAGAGACCCAGTACTTC. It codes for CSARRQGALGETQYF.